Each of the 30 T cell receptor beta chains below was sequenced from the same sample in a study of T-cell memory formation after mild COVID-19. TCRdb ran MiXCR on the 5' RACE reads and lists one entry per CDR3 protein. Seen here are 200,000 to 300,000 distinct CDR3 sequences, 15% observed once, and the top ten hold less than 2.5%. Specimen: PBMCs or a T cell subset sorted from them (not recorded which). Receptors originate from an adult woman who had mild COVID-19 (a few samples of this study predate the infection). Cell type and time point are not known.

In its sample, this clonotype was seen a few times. CDR3 sequence: CASSSRDRGGIQFF. CDR3 DNA sequence: TGTGCCAGCAGCTCGAGGGACAGGGGGGGGATTCAGTTCTTC. The gene calls are TRBV7-8 and TRBJ2-1; 11 bases map to TRBD1. Trimming cost V 4 bases and J 13 bases; bases outside gene matches: 9. This CDR3 has 14 residues. Germline loops: CDR1 SGHVS, CDR2 FQNEAQ.

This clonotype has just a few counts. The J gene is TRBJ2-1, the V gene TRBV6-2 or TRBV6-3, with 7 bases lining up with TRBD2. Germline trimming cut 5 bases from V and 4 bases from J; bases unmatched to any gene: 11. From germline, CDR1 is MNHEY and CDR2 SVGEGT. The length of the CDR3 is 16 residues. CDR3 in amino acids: CASSRPGAGDYNEQFF. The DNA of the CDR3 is TGTGCCAGCAGTCGCCCTGGGGCGGGAGATTACAATGAGCAGTTCTTC.

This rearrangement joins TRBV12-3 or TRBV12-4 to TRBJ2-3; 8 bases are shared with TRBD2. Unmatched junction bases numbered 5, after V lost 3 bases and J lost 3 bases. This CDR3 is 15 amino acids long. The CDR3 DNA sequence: TGTGCCAGCAGTTTTTCTCAGCGGGGGACAGATACGCAGTATTTT. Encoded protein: CASSFSQRGTDTQYF.

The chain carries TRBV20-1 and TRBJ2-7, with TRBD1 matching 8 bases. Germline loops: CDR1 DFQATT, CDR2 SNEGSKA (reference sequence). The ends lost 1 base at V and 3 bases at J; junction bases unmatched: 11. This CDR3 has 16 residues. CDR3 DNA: TGCAGTGCTAGAGCATTCGTGCGGACAGGGAACTACGAGCAGTACTTC. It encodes CSARAFVRTGNYEQYF.

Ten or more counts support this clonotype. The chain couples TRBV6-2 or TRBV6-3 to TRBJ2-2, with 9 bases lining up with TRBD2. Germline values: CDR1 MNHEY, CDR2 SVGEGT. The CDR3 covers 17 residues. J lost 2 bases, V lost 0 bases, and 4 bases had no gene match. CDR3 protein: CASSYSRTSVNTGELFF. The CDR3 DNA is TGTGCCAGCAGTTACTCACGGACTAGCGTAAACACCGGGGAGCTGTTTTTT.

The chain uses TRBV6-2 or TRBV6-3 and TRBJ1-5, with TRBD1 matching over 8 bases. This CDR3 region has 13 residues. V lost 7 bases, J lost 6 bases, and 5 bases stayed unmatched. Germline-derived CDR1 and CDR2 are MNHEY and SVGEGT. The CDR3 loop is CASTRQGTQPQHF. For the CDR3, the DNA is TGTGCCAGCACTCGACAGGGGACTCAGCCCCAGCATTTT.

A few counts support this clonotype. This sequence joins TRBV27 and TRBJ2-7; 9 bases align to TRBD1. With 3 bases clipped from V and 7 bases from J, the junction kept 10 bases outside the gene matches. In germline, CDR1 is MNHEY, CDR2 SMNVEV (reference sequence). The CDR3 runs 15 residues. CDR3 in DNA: TGTGCCAGCAGTTTTTCCTGGACAGGGGCGGGAGAGCAGTACTTC. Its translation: CASSFSWTGAGEQYF.

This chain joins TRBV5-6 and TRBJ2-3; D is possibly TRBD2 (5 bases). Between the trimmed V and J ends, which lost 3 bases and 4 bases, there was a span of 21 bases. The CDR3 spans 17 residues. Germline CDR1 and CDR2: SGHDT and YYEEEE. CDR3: CASSWRGLGSLSDTQYF. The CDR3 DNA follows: TGTGCCAGCAGCTGGAGAGGACTGGGAAGCTTATCAGATACGCAGTATTTT.

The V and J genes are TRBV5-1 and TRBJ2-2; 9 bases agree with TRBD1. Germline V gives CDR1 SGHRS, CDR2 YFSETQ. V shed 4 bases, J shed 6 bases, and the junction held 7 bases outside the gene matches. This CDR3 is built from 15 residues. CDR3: CASSPRQGGAGELFF. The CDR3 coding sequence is TGCGCCAGCAGCCCAAGACAGGGGGGAGCCGGGGAGCTGTTTTTT.

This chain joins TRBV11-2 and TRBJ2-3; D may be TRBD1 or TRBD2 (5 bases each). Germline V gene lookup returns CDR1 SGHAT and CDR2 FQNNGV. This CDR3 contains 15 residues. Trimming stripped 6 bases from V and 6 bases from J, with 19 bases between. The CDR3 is CASSFSAGTVDTQYF. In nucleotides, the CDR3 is TGTGCCAGCAGTTTCTCGGCAGGGACGGTTGATACGCAGTATTTT.

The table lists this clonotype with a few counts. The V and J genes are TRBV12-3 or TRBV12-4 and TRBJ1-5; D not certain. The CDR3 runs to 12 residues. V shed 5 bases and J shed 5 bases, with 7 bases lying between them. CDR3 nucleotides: TGTGCCAGCAGTGGAAATTATCAGCCCCAGCATTTT. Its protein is CASSGNYQPQHF.

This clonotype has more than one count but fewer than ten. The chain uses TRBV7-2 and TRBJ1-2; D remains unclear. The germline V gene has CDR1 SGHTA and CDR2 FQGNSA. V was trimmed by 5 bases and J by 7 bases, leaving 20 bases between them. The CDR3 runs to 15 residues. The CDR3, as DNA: TGTGCCAGCAGCCCGTTTGACCCGAAAGGGTTTGGCTACACCTTC. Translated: CASSPFDPKGFGYTF.

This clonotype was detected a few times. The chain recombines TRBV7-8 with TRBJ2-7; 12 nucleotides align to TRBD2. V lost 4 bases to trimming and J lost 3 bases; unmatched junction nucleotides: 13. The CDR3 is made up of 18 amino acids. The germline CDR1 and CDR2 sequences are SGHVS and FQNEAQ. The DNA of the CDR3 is TGTGCCAGCAGCTCCTTTGGCCGAGGACTAGCGGGGCACTACGAGCAGTACTTC. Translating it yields CASSSFGRGLAGHYEQYF.

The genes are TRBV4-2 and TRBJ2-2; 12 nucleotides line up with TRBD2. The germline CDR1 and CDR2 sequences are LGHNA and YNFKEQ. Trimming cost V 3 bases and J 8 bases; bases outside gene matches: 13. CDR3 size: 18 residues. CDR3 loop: CASSQIQTSGGPQGELFF. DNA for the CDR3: TGTGCCAGCAGCCAGATCCAAACTAGCGGGGGGCCTCAAGGGGAGCTGTTTTTT.

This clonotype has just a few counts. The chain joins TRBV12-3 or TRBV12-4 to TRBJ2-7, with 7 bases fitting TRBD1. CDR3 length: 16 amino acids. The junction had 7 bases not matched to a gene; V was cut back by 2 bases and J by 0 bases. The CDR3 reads CASSLSYDRASYEQYF. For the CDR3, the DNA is TGTGCCAGCAGTTTATCGTACGACAGGGCCTCCTACGAGCAGTACTTC.

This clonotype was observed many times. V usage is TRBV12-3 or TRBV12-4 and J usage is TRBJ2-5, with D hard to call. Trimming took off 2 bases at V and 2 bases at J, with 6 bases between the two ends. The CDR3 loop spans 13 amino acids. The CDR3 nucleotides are TGTGCCAGCAGTTTATGGCAGCAAGAGACCCAGTACTTC. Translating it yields CASSLWQQETQYF.

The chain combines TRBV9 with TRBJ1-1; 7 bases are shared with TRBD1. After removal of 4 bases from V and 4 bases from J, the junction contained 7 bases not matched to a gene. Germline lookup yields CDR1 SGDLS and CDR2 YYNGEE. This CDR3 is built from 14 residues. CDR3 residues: CASSTQDRATEAFF. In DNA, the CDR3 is TGTGCCAGCAGCACCCAAGACAGGGCCACTGAAGCTTTCTTT.

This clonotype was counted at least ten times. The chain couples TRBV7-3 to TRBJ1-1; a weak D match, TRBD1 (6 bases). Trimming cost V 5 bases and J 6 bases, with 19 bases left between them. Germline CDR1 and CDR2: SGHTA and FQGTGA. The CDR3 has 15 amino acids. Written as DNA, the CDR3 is TGTGCCAGCAGCCCGCAGACAGGATCTTTTGCTGAAGCTTTCTTT. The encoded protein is CASSPQTGSFAEAFF.

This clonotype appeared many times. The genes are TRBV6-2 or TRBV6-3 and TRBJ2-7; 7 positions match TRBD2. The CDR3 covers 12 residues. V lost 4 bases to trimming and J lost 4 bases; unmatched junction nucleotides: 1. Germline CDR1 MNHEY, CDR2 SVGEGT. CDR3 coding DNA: TGTGCCAGCAGTTCTAGCGGTTACGAGCAGTACTTC. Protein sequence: CASSSSGYEQYF.

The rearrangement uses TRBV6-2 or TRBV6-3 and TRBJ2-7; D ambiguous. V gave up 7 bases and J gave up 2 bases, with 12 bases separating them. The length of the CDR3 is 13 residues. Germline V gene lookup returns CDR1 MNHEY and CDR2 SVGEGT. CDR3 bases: TGTGCCAGCATAAAAGCTACGCCCTACGAGCAGTACTTC. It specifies CASIKATPYEQYF.

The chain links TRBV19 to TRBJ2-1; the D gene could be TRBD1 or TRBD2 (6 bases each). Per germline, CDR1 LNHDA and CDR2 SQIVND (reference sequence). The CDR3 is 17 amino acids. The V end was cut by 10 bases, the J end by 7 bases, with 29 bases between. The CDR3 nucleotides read TGTGCCACCACCGCCCGGAGTGGGGGGCGCGGTAGGAATGAGCAGTTCTTC. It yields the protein CATTARSGGRGRNEQFF.

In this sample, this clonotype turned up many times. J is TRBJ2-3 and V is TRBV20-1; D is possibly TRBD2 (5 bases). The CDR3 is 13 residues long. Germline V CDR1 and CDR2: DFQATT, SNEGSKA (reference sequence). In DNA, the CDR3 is TGCGGAGGTATCACTCCCTACACAGATACGCAGTATTTT. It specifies CGGITPYTDTQYF.

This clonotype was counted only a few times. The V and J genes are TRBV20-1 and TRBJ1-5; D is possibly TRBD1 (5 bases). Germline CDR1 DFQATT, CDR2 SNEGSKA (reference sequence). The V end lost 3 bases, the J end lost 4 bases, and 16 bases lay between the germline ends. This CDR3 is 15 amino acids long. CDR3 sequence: CSASPSGLPNQPQHF. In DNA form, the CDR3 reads TGCAGTGCTAGTCCTTCGGGACTACCTAATCAGCCCCAGCATTTT.

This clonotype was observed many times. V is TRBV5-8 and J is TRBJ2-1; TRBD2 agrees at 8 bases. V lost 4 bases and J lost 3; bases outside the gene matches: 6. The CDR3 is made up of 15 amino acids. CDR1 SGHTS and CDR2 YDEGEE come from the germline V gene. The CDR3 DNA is TGTGCCAGCAGCGGTGGAGGGACTAGCTACAATGAGCAGTTCTTC. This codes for CASSGGGTSYNEQFF.

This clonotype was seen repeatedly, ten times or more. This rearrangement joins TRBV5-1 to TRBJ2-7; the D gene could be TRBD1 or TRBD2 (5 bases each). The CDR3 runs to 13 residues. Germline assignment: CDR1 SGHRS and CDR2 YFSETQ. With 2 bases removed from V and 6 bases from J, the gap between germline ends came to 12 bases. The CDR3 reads CASSLRRDGEQYF. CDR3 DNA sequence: TGCGCCAGCAGCTTAAGACGGGACGGCGAGCAGTACTTC.

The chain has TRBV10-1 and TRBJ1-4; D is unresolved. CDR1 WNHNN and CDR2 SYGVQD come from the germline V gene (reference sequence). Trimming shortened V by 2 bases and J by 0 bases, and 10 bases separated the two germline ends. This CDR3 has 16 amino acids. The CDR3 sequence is CASSESPGTTNEKLFF. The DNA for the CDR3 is TGCGCCAGCAGTGAGAGTCCGGGGACAACTAATGAAAAACTGTTTTTT.

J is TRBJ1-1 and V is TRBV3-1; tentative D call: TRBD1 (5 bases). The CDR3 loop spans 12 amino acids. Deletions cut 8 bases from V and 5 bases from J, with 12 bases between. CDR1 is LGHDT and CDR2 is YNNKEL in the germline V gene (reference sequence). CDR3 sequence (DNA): TGTGCCAGCCGGGGGGGTTGGACTGAAGCTTTCTTT. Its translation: CASRGGWTEAFF.

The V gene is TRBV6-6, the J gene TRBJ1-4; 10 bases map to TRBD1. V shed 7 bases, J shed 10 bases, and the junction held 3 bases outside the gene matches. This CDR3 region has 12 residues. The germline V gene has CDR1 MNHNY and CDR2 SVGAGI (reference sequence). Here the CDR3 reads CASTRDRGKLFF. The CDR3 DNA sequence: TGTGCCAGCACCAGGGACAGGGGAAAACTGTTTTTT.

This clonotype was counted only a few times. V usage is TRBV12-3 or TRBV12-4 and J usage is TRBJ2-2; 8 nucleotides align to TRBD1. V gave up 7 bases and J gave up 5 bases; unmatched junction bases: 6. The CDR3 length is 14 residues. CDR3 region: CASIRTGTTGELFF. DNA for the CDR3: TGTGCCAGCATCAGGACAGGGACGACCGGGGAGCTGTTTTTT.

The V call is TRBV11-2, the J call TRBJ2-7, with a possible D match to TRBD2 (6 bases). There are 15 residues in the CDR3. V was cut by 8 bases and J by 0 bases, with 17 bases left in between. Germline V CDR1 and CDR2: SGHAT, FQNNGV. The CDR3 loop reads CASLLATPSSYEQYF. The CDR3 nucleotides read TGTGCCAGCCTCCTAGCGACACCGAGCTCCTACGAGCAGTACTTC.